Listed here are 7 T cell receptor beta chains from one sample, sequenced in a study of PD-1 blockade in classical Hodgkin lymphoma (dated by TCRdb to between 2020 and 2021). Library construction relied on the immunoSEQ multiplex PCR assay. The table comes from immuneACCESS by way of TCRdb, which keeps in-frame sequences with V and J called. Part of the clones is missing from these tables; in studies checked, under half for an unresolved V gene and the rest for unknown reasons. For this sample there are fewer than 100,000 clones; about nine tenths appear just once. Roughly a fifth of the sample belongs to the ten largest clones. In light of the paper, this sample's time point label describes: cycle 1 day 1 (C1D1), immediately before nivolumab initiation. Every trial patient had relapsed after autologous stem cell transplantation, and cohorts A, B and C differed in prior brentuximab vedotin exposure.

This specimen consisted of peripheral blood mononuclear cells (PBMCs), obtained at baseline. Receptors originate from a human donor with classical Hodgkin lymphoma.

CDR3 sequence (DNA): TGTGCCACCCCGGGAGGAGGAAATTCACCCCTCCACTTT. It yields the protein CATPGGGNSPLHF. J is TRBJ1-6 and V is TRBV30; no reliable D call. With 8 bases removed from V and 7 bases from J, the gap between germline ends came to 15 bases. This CDR3 is built from 13 residues. The germline CDR1 and CDR2 sequences are GTSNPN and SVGIG (reference sequence). Together with reference TRBV30 and TRBJ1-6, the CDR3 gives the full variable domain: SQTIHQWPATLVQPVGSPLSLECTVEGTSNPNLYWYRQAAGRGLQLLFYSVGIGQISSEVPQNLSASRPQDRQFILSSKKLLLSDSGFYLCATPGGGNSPLHFGNGTRLTVT.

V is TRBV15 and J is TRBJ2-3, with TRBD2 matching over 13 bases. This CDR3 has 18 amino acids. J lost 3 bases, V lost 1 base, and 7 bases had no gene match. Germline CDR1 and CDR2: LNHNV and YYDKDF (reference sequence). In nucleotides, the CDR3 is TGTGCCACCAGCAGAGTTCCCGGGACTAGCGGGATTACAGATACGCAGTATTTT. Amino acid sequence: CATSRVPGTSGITDTQYF.

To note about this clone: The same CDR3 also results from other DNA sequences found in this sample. CDR3 nucleotide sequence: TGTGCCAGCAGTTCAGGACTAGCGGCCTACGAGCAGTACTTC. It is translated as CASSSGLAAYEQYF. The chain couples TRBV27 to TRBJ2-7, with TRBD2 matching over 10 bases. CDR3 size: 14 residues. V was clipped by 4 bases and J by 2 bases; unmatched bases: 2. Per the germline V gene, CDR1 is MNHEY and CDR2 is SMNVEV (reference sequence).

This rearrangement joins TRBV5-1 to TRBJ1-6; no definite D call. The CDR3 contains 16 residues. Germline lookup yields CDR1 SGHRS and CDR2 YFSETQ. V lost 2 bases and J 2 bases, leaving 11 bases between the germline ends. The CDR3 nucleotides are TGCGCCAGCAGCTTCCAGGCAGCGACCTATAATTCACCCCTCCACTTT. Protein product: CASSFQAATYNSPLHF. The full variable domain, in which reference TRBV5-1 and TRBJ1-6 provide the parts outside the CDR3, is KAGVTQTPRYLIKTRGQQVTLSCSPISGHRSVSWYQQTPGQGLQFLFEYFSETQRNKGNFPGRFSGRQFSNSRSEMNVSTLELGDSALYLCASSFQAATYNSPLHFGNGTRLTVT.

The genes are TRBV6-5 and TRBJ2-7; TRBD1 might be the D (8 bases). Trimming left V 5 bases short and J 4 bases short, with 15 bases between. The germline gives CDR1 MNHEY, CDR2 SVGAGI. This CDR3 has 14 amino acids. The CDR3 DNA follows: TGTGCCAGCAGTGACGACAGGGGAGGGTACGAGCAGTACTTC. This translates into CASSDDRGGYEQYF.

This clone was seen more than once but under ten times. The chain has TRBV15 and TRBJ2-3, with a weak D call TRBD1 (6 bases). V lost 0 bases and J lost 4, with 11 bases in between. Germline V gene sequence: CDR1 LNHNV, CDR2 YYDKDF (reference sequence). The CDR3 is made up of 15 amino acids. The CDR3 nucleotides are TGTGCCACCAGCAGAGATTACTGGACAGCAGATACGCAGTATTTT. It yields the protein CATSRDYWTADTQYF.

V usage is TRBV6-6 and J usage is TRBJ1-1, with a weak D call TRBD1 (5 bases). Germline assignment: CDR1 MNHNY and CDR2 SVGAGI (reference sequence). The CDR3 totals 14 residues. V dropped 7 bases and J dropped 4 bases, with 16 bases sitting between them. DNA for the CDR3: TGTGCCAGCACCAACCACCTGGGGCGCACTGAAGCTTTCTTT. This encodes CASTNHLGRTEAFF.